This T cell receptor beta chain stems from a study of blood T cells in healthy people across ages. This CDR3 region has 12 residues. Germline V lookup: CDR1 ENHRY, CDR2 SYGVKD. Through a sample-barcoded 5' primer and a J-beta primer mix, a second PCR was run for 7 to 11 cycles. Via MiXCR, TCRdb re-called the 5' RACE reads, giving one row per CDR3 protein. Of over a million distinct CDR3 sequences listed, approximately 43% are singletons. The sequenced material came from blood. The clonotype comes from a young woman in good health. V is TRBV10-3 and J is TRBJ2-5; weak D call: TRBD2 (6 bases). Matching the DNA end better, TRBJ2-7 makes the J call doubtful. CDR3 in DNA: TGTGCCATCGGCGGGACGGAATACGAGCAGTACTTC. It encodes CAIGGTEYEQYF.